This TCR beta chain is from a study of cytomegalovirus exposure and HLA in healthy donors (dated by TCRdb to 2015 to 2018). Context from the whole study: According to an earlier analysis of a few hundred of the donors, about 170 million T cells yielded 117 million unique TCR beta sequences and approximately 300 Gb of sequence data. Around 320 gigabases of sequencing data and roughly 90 million unique TCR sequences were included in an early release covering around 600 HLA-typed donors. Of the approximately 370 genotyped donors, 70% to 90% were placed in the genetic ancestry cluster associated with self-reported Caucasian donors. The study was designed to test whether signatures of past pathogen exposure could be identified by cataloging public T cell receptors. The study profiled the T cell repertoires of about 720 subjects by immunosequencing and related them to cytomegalovirus serostatus. A separate validation cohort of roughly 110 different subjects was used in addition to the roughly 720-subject first cohort. The study combined high-throughput TCR immunosequencing, statistical association of individual TCRs with disease status, and machine learning to predict cytomegalovirus infection status. A later analysis re-examined previously published TCR beta repertoires from 500 to 700 donors and added high-resolution HLA genotyping to investigate patterns of TCR occurrence. The later analysis used no new phenotypic data to find candidate immune exposures, relying instead on TCR beta sequences and their occurrence across donors. In an earlier analysis of over 550 of the donors, high-throughput TCR beta sequencing was used to judge whether each TCR beta V gene segment behaved as functional or pseudogenic. Donor age, sex, ethnicity and CMV serostatus were compiled alongside the repertoire data. Genome-wide SNP genotypes for about 55% of the 666 donors were used in a later genetic analysis, which treated that subset as a discovery cohort. All discovery cohort repertoires had been generated on a single sequencing platform. Class I and class II HLA loci were covered by the typing at four-digit resolution. The number of donors typed differed by locus, with about 629-630 for A, B, C, DRB1 and DQB1, around 500 for DQA1, some 570 for DPA1, and about 450 for DPB1. Because of strong linkage in the cohort, five DR-DQ haplotypes were treated as single units for association and clustering. Across about 370 genotyped donors of the cohort, an average of approximately 240,000 unique TCR beta nucleotide sequences per donor were sequenced, and roughly 20% of those sequences were non-productive. Broad study findings and their caveats: Seventeen rarely observed V segments, including chromosome 9 orphons, were excluded from the earlier analysis of some 590 of the donors because counts were too low. In a later analysis, several top co-occurrence clusters were reported to appear linked to parvovirus B19, influenza, CMV and Epstein-Barr virus. In a later analysis, HLA-associated TCR beta chains were found to be more clonally expanded and to have lower generation probabilities than equally common non-associated chains. In both the original and validation cohorts, the classifier was reported to diagnose cytomegalovirus status with high specificity and sensitivity. Strong co-occurrence of HLA alleles, especially DR and DQ, made assigning TCR associations to individual alleles difficult. A further reported finding was that TCR beta sequences accurately predicted the HLA-A and HLA-B alleles for most subjects in the first cohort. The authors suggested that the approach could potentially be generalized to other disease states and immunological phenotypes. An association between a missense DCLRE1C variant and V-gene and J-gene trimming of TCR beta chains was found in a later genetic analysis and replicated in an independent cohort. In an earlier analysis of 500 to 650 of the donors, most TCR beta V segments appeared in productive rearrangements about 90% or about 30% of the time, broadly matching IMGT annotations. Linkage disequilibrium might explain the correlated functional status among segregating V segments, but an unknown experimental factor could not be excluded. A cluster of highly shared sequence variants was judged likely to represent a technical artifact of the sequencing pipeline. In a later analysis, TCR association rates were found to vary across HLA loci, with the most associated TCRs seen for DRB1 alleles and the fewest for HLA-C alleles. Only TCR beta chains were sequenced in this cohort, and the absence of alpha or paired-chain data limited detectable features. Most TCR sequences were seen in very few donors, while some public TCRs were found in many individuals. In vitro tests confirmed that three of the cytomegalovirus-associated TCR beta chains recognize cytomegalovirus antigens. In a later analysis, most CMV-associated TCR beta chains were found to appear HLA-restricted, with HLA associations seemingly driven largely by CMV exposure. According to a later genetic analysis, donors in an Asian-associated ancestry cluster had fewer N-insertions in productive TCRs than the roughly 670-donor mean. A total of roughly 160 TCR beta chains were listed by the study as associated with cytomegalovirus. A later analysis associated around 16,000 TCR beta sequences with specific HLA alleles at a false discovery rate of 0.05. Because some donors lacked HLA typing at each locus, the association tests relied only on the typed subset. Some IMGT-functional V segments, including TRBV6-2 and TRBV6-3, could not be told apart with the 87-base-pair reads, so those segments were excluded. The presence/absence analyses assumed that sequencing depth was roughly uniform across donors, and that assumption may not be true. The only immune exposure information available for the cohort was CMV serostatus.

V lost 0 bases and J lost 5 bases; the stretch between them is 11 bases long. Spanning cysteine to phenylalanine, the CDR3 consists of 15 amino acids. Here the CDR3 DNA is all that survives: 45 bases in frame from base 1. Sequences SGHDT (CDR1) and YYEEEE (CDR2) are obtained from the germline V gene. Remarks on this clone: Its antigen has not been determined. One base away there is no much larger clone; base qualities are not given.

The cohort was made up of roughly 670 healthy bone marrow donors. At the time of sampling, every cohort member was nominally healthy, though immune exposures that went unrecorded were likely present. The donor tested CMV seronegative, placing the donor among the 350 or so seronegative members of the cohort. A peripheral blood sample was provided by each donor, and peripheral blood mononuclear cells were used for TCR beta sequencing. The Qiagen DNeasy Blood Extraction Kit was used to extract genomic DNA from the blood cell samples. Libraries were constructed by the immunoSEQ multiplex PCR assay. For the multiplex PCR, a mixture combining 60 forward primers for TCR Vbeta segments and 13 reverse primers for TCR Jbeta segments was used. A multiplex PCR assay on genomic DNA amplified the CDR3 region of rearranged TCR beta genes. On the Illumina HiSeq System, the amplified TCR beta libraries were sequenced as 87-base-pair reads. The published analysis was carried out like this. A later analysis counted about 80 million unique TCR beta chains across the 650 to 800 repertoires, and some 12 million of these chains were shared by at least two donors. Raw reads were error-corrected and collapsed into unique sequences by a nearest-neighbor algorithm in which closely related sequences were merged to remove PCR and sequencing errors. Alignment of CDR3 sequences to IMGT reference sequences was used to assign V, D and J gene segments. For a sequence to be retained, a match of at least six nucleotides was required to both a V gene segment and a J gene segment. A rearrangement counted as productive if the CDR3 had no stop codons and remained in frame with V and J, and every other rearrangement counted as non-productive. Following IMGT convention, CDR3 was defined as the stretch from the second conserved V-encoded cysteine up to the conserved J-encoded phenylalanine. The earlier analysis of 500 to 650 of the donors excluded any sequence lacking an unambiguous match to a single V gene segment. In an earlier analysis of roughly 600 of the donors, a V segment was called functional when productive rearrangements were above 56.7%, and segregating when the standard deviation between donors exceeded 5%. A statistical classification framework was built for diagnosing cytomegalovirus status from the catalog of TCR beta chain sequences. In a later analysis, TCR nucleotide sequences were compared against IMGT/GENE-DB human TR gene sequences so that V and J genes could be assigned. Using the TCRdist pipeline, a later analysis assigned CDR3 sequences along with most-parsimonious VDJ recombination scenarios. In a later analysis, each TCR beta chain was defined by its CDR3 amino acid sequence together with its V-gene family, and reads without a unique V-gene family were excluded. A later analysis removed 592 highly shared, low-generation-probability nucleotide sequences to deal with suspected cross-contamination and a sequencing artifact. In a later analysis, a clonal expansion index for each public chain was calculated from normalized within-repertoire ranks of inferred template counts. In a later analysis, generation probabilities were computed using a VDJ recombination model fitted to out-of-frame rearrangements, and the results were checked against IGoR. In a later analysis, hypergeometric tests were used to score TCR-TCR, TCR-HLA and TCR-CMV co-occurrence, with a repertoire-size bias correction applied to TCR pairs. To estimate false discovery rates, a later analysis permuted the HLA or CMV assignments 20 times. In a later analysis, co-occurring TCRs were grouped using DBSCAN, with TCRdist sequence similarity added in when clustering inside HLA-allele-positive subsets. For co-occurrence clustering, repertoires with fewer than 30,000 or more than 120,000 public chains were excluded, along with about five repertoires with anomalous nucleotide sharing. TCRdb holds this immuneACCESS table with in-frame rearrangements only. Some clones are missing; in checked studies, unresolved V genes explain under half, and the rest has no known cause. The V and J calls and clone size were taken over from that table, and D and trimming were inferred from the DNA. The sample records 110,000 or so clones, approximately 73% of which are singletons. The ten largest clones capture under 9.5% of the sample.

The sample comprised PBMCs. This clonotype was sampled from a man aged 40-49 years in good health and CMV-seronegative. Here the chain combines TRBV5-6 and TRBJ1-4; no D gene can be assigned with confidence. Here is the DNA: TGTGCCAGCAGCTTGGCGCCCGGGGTCAATGAAAAACTGTTTTTT. It translates to CASSLAPGVNEKLFF.